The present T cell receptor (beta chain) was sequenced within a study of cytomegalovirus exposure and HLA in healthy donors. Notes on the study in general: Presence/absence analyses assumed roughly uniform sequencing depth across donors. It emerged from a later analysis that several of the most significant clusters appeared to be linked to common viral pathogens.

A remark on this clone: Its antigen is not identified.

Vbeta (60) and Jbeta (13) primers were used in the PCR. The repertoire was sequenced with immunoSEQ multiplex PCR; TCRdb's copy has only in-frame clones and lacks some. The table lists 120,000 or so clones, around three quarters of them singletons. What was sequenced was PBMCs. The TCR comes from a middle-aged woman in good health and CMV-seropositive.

The CDR3 region has the DNA TGTGCCAGCTCCAAGACTCCGGGACACAGGCCGTTAGGGGAGCAGTTCTTC. Its protein is CASSKTPGHRPLGEQFF. The chain uses TRBV16 and TRBJ2-1; perhaps TRBD1 as D (6 bases). The CDR3 loop spans 17 amino acids. Germline CDR1 reads KGHSY; CDR2 reads FQNENV. V was cut by 8 bases and J by 10 bases, with 30 bases left in between.